This is a list of T cell receptor beta chains from one sample in a study of post-analysis software for immune sequencing data. TCRdb reprocessed the PCR reads via MiXCR and lists one record per CDR3 protein. The table has 400,000 to 500,000 distinct CDR3 sequences, roughly 38% seen once. Sequencing was performed on blood. These receptors all stem from a girl aged 2 to 10 with multiple sclerosis. Each CDR3 is given with its conserved first and last residue. The D gene is left open where the match is weak. Rows may omit the clone size; those that give it use once, few, many or a size class.

J gene: TRBJ2-1
clone size: NA
V gene: TRBV9
D gene: TRBD2
CDR3 DNA: TGTGCCAGCAGCGTTTTTCTAGCGGGGACCTTCGATGAGCAGTTCTTC
CDR3 protein: CASSVFLAGTFDEQFF

J gene: TRBJ2-3
clone size: NA
V gene: TRBV14
D gene: TRBD2
CDR3 DNA: TGTGCCAGCAGCCCGCTAGCGGGAGCTGGAGATACGCAGTATTTT
CDR3 protein: CASSPLAGAGDTQYF

J gene: TRBJ2-3
clone size: NA
V gene: TRBV19
D gene: NA
CDR3 DNA: TGTGCCAGTAGTCTCGACGGGCCCGGGACCTACATAGGGAATACGCAGTATTTT
CDR3 protein: CASSLDGPGTYIGNTQYF

J gene: TRBJ2-7
clone size: NA
V gene: TRBV4-1
D gene: NA
CDR3 DNA: TGCGCCAGCAGCCAAGGCACCTCCGCTTCCTATGGTGAGCAGTACTTC
CDR3 protein: CASSQGTSASYGEQYF

J gene: TRBJ2-1
clone size: few
V gene: TRBV6-6
D gene: NA
CDR3 DNA: TGTGCCAGCAGCCACGGGGTGGGGGCTGAGCAGTTCTTC
CDR3 protein: CASSHGVGAEQFF

J gene: TRBJ2-1
clone size: NA
V gene: TRBV5-1
D gene: NA
CDR3 DNA: TGCGCCAGCAGCTTGGACGTCAGGGCGAGCTCCTACAATGAGCAGTTCTTC
CDR3 protein: CASSLDVRASSYNEQFF

J gene: TRBJ2-1
clone size: NA
V gene: TRBV7-3
D gene: TRBD2
CDR3 DNA: TGTGCCAGCAGCTTAATGGGGACTAGCGGTGATGAGCAGTTCTTC
CDR3 protein: CASSLMGTSGDEQFF

J gene: TRBJ1-1
clone size: NA
V gene: TRBV4-1
D gene: NA
CDR3 DNA: TGCGCCAGCAGCCAAGTCTCAGGGTTGAACACTGAAGCTTTCTTT
CDR3 protein: CASSQVSGLNTEAFF

J gene: TRBJ2-3
clone size: few
V gene: TRBV20-1
D gene: NA
CDR3 DNA: TGCAGTGCTAGAGATTACCAGGGACGCCGAGATACGCAGTATTTT
CDR3 protein: CSARDYQGRRDTQYF

J gene: TRBJ1-6
clone size: few
V gene: TRBV6-2/TRBV6-3
D gene: NA
CDR3 DNA: TGTGCCAGCAGGCAGGTTGGCACCCTCCACTTT
CDR3 protein: CASRQVGTLHF

J gene: TRBJ2-1
clone size: NA
V gene: TRBV4-1
D gene: TRBD1
CDR3 DNA: TGCGCCAGCAGCCAACCCCGGTGGGGACAGGGCTTACTTAGCTCCTACAATGAGCAGTTCTTC
CDR3 protein: CASSQPRWGQGLLSSYNEQFF

J gene: TRBJ2-1
clone size: few
V gene: TRBV11-2
D gene: NA
CDR3 DNA: TGTGCCAGCAGCTTGGTATGGGGGGTCGATGAGCAGTTCTTC
CDR3 protein: CASSLVWGVDEQFF

J gene: TRBJ2-5
clone size: NA
V gene: TRBV7-3
D gene: TRBD2
CDR3 DNA: TGTGCCAGCAGCCCTTCCGGGGGGTTTATGGTAGGGACCCAGTACTTC
CDR3 protein: CASSPSGGFMVGTQYF

J gene: TRBJ2-3
clone size: few
V gene: TRBV29-1
D gene: NA
CDR3 DNA: TGCAGCGTTGCGGCGGCGGGAGATACGCAGTATTTT
CDR3 protein: CSVAAAGDTQYF

J gene: TRBJ2-1
clone size: NA
V gene: TRBV12-3/TRBV12-4
D gene: NA
CDR3 DNA: TGTGCCAGCAGCCTAAGAGTATTGAGCGGTAGCTCCTACAATGAGCAGTTCTTC
CDR3 protein: CASSLRVLSGSSYNEQFF

J gene: TRBJ1-5
clone size: NA
V gene: TRBV12-5
D gene: NA
CDR3 DNA: TGTGCTAGTGGTTCCGGAAAGGAGGGCAATCAGCCCCAGCATTTT
CDR3 protein: CASGSGKEGNQPQHF

J gene: TRBJ2-2
clone size: many
V gene: TRBV20-1
D gene: TRBD1
CDR3 DNA: TGCAGTGCTAGTTCCCGGGACAGCGCCTTCGTGGGCACCGGGGAGCTGTTTTTT
CDR3 protein: CSASSRDSAFVGTGELFF

J gene: TRBJ1-2
clone size: NA
V gene: TRBV7-2
D gene: TRBD1
CDR3 DNA: TGTGCCAGCAGCTTATCTAGGGGACAGGGAGAAGATGGCTACACCTTC
CDR3 protein: CASSLSRGQGEDGYTF

J gene: TRBJ2-7
clone size: NA
V gene: TRBV15
D gene: NA
CDR3 DNA: TGTGCCACCAGCAGCACAATATGGGGGTTCGAGCAGTACTTC
CDR3 protein: CATSSTIWGFEQYF

J gene: TRBJ2-5
clone size: many
V gene: TRBV28
D gene: NA
CDR3 DNA: TGTGCCAGCAGTTGGACCTTGGGTAGCACGGAGACCCAGTACTTC
CDR3 protein: CASSWTLGSTETQYF

J gene: TRBJ2-7
clone size: few
V gene: TRBV6-2/TRBV6-3
D gene: TRBD1
CDR3 DNA: TGTGCCAGCAGTTGGGACAGGGATCGTTCCTACGAGCAGTACTTC
CDR3 protein: CASSWDRDRSYEQYF

J gene: TRBJ2-1
clone size: NA
V gene: TRBV12-3/TRBV12-4
D gene: TRBD2
CDR3 DNA: TGTGCCAGCAGTTCTACCCCGGGACTAGCGGGAACGGATGAGCAGTTCTTC
CDR3 protein: CASSSTPGLAGTDEQFF